This paragraph reports one T cell receptor beta chain. This sample stems from a study of blood T cell repertoires in COVID-19. Germline V gives CDR1 SGHKS, CDR2 YYEKEE (reference sequence). V was trimmed by 0 bases and J by 4 bases, leaving 10 bases between them. The CDR3 contains 14 residues. Assay: immunoSEQ multiplex PCR; the TCRdb copy retains only in-frame clones and omits some. The repertoire includes around 150,000 clones, about 92% of them detected once, and nearly 5% sits in the top ten. The sequence was obtained from a man aged 25 to 40 with COVID-19, enrolled during active disease. The gene calls are TRBV5-5 and TRBJ1-2; D unclear. Specimen: peripheral blood. Written as DNA, the CDR3 is TGTGCCAGCAGCTTGGCGGGGTTTGCCTATGGCTACACCTTC. As protein: CASSLAGFAYGYTF. The full variable domain, in which reference TRBV5-5 and TRBJ1-2 provide the parts outside the CDR3, is DAGVTQSPTHLIKTRGQQVTLRCSPISGHKSVSWYQQVLGQGPQFIFQYYEKEERGRGNFPDRFSARQFPNYSSELNVNALLLGDSALYLCASSLAGFAYGYTFGSGTRLTVV.